The clone carrying this TCR beta chain has only a few counts. The use of a sample-barcoded 5' primer and a J-beta primer mix characterized a second PCR of about 6 to 12 cycles. MiXCR, applied by TCRdb to the 5' RACE reads, yields one record per CDR3 protein. Here the sample spans 1.5 million to 2 million distinct CDR3 sequences, roughly 27% being singletons. Germline CDR1 reads KGHDR; CDR2 reads SFDVKD. The CDR3 covers 15 residues. Trimming took 2 bases from V and 1 from J, leaving 8 bases between them. This sample was taken from a study of blood T cells in healthy people across ages. The receptor comes from a young woman in good health. The chain couples TRBV24-1 to TRBJ2-1, with D perhaps matching TRBD2 (5 bases). Sequenced material: blood. CDR3 sequence reads: CATSDWRASYNEQFF. The CDR3 DNA reads TGTGCCACCAGTGATTGGCGGGCTTCCTACAATGAGCAGTTCTTC.